Listed below are T cell receptor beta chains from one sample, sequenced in a study of blood T cell repertoires in COVID-19. The repertoire was sequenced with immunoSEQ multiplex PCR; TCRdb's copy has only in-frame clones and lacks some. The sample contains about 48,000 clones, under 90% of which appear only once. Sequenced input: peripheral blood. All receptors derive from a woman aged 80 or over with COVID-19, enrolled during active disease. CDR3s include the opening cysteine and the closing phenylalanine or tryptophan. A D gene is named only where the DNA matches it firmly. Only part of the rows carry a size: once, few, many, or a class if the clone is expanded.

TRBJ2-1 | TRBD2 | NA | TRBV5-1 | TGCGCCAGCAGCCCAGGTCCGGGACTAGCGGCCAATGAGCAGTTCTTC | CASSPGPGLAANEQFF
TRBJ2-3 | TRBD2 | medium-sized | TRBV6-1 | TGTGCCAGCAGTGAAGCTAGGACTAGCGGGAGTGGATGGGATACGCAGTATTTT | CASSEARTSGSGWDTQYF
TRBJ1-1 | TRBD1 | few | TRBV27 | TGTGCCAGCAGTCCCCGCAGGGGGGCCCAGAACACTGAAGCTTTCTTT | CASSPRRGAQNTEAFF
TRBJ2-7 | NA | NA | TRBV3-1/TRBV3-2 | TGTGCCAGCACGGGGGGCAGCGGAGGCCCCTACGAGCAGTACTTC | CASTGGSGGPYEQYF
TRBJ2-7 | NA | few | TRBV6-2/TRBV6-3 | TGTGCCAGCAGTGCTTCGACAGGAGCTAGTCGGCCCTACGAGCAGTACTTC | CASSASTGASRPYEQYF
TRBJ1-2 | TRBD1 | NA | TRBV7-9 | TGTGCCAGCAGCTTATATCAGGGGGCGCAGGGCTACACCTTC | CASSLYQGAQGYTF
TRBJ2-1 | NA | NA | TRBV5-4 | TGTGCCAGCAGCTTGCAGGACAATGAGCAGTTCTTC | CASSLQDNEQFF
TRBJ2-1 | NA | NA | TRBV7-2 | TGTGCCAGCAGCCATGGACTAAATAAACAGTTCTTC | CASSHGLNKQFF
TRBJ1-1 | NA | NA | TRBV6-1 | TGTGCCAGCAGTGAACCCGGACAGTACACTGAAGCTTTCTTT | CASSEPGQYTEAFF
TRBJ2-2 | TRBD1 | NA | TRBV18 | TGTGCCAGCTCACCCCGGGACAGGGTTATCGCCGGGGAGCTGTTTTTT | CASSPRDRVIAGELFF
TRBJ2-5 | NA | NA | TRBV2 | TGTGCCAGCAGTGTACGCCGGGACAGGGATGTAGGTCGGGGGGGCGAGACCCAGTACTTC | CASSVRRDRDVGRGGETQYF
TRBJ1-2 | NA | NA | TRBV10-2 | TGCGCCAGCAGTGGTGACAGGCGCTCATATGGCTACACCTTC | CASSGDRRSYGYTF
TRBJ1-2 | NA | NA | TRBV2 | TGTGCCAGCAGGCTGAGAGGGATAAGTGGCTACACCTTC | CASRLRGISGYTF
TRBJ1-5 | TRBD1 | few | TRBV7-8 | TGTGCCAGCAGCCTTGGGACAGGGGATAATCAGCCCCAGCATTTT | CASSLGTGDNQPQHF
TRBJ2-7 | TRBD1 | NA | TRBV28 | TGTGCCAGCAGAGGGGACAGGGTTTCTAACGAGCAGTACTTC | CASRGDRVSNEQYF
TRBJ1-6 | TRBD1 | NA | TRBV2 | TGTGCCAGCAAGGGGCAGGGGGTCGGTCATTCACCCCTCCACTTT | CASKGQGVGHSPLHF
TRBJ1-5 | NA | NA | TRBV18 | TGTGCCAGCTCACCGGGGGGAAATCAGCCCCAGCATTTT | CASSPGGNQPQHF
TRBJ2-2 | TRBD2 | few | TRBV10-1 | TGCGCCAGCAGAGACCCCGGGACTAGCGGGAGAACGGACGGGGAGCTGTTTTTT | CASRDPGTSGRTDGELFF
TRBJ1-4 | NA | few | TRBV9 | TGTGCCAGCAGCGTAGGGCAGTTTAATGAAAAACTGTTTTTT | CASSVGQFNEKLFF
TRBJ2-1 | NA | NA | TRBV3-1/TRBV3-2 | TGTGCCAGCAGTTTCGCCTACAATGAGCAGTTCTTC | CASSFAYNEQFF
TRBJ1-5 | TRBD1 | NA | TRBV18 | TGTGCCAGCTCACCACGACAGGGAGGCAGCAATCAGCCCCAGCATTTT | CASSPRQGGSNQPQHF
TRBJ1-2 | TRBD1 | NA | TRBV29-1 | TGCAGCGGACAGGGGGCGGGGGACTATGGCTACACCTTC | CSGQGAGDYGYTF
TRBJ2-2 | TRBD1 | NA | TRBV11-3 | TGTGCCAGCAGCTTAAGGGGACAGGCCGGGGTCGGGGAGCTGTTTTTT | CASSLRGQAGVGELFF
TRBJ2-3 | NA | NA | TRBV5-6 | TGTGCCAGCAGCTTCTCCACCCCCCGGGCAGATACGCAGTATTTT | CASSFSTPRADTQYF
TRBJ2-7 | TRBD1 | NA | TRBV11-1 | TGTGCCAGCAGCTATGACAGGGGTGAGCAGTACTTC | CASSYDRGEQYF
TRBJ1-2 | NA | NA | TRBV5-6 | TGTGCCAGCAGCTTGGTACCCCGCAGGGGCAACTATGGCTACACCTTC | CASSLVPRRGNYGYTF
TRBJ2-2 | NA | NA | TRBV29-1 | TGCAGCGTTGCGACGACAGTAAACACCGGGGAGCTGTTTTTT | CSVATTVNTGELFF
TRBJ2-1 | NA | NA | TRBV27 | TGTGCCAGCAGTTTGGGCAGGGAAAACAATGAGCAGTTCTTC | CASSLGRENNEQFF
TRBJ1-2 | TRBD1 | NA | TRBV30 | TGTGCCTGGATGAGAAAAAACAGGGGGCAGGCTGGCTACACCTTC | CAWMRKNRGQAGYTF
TRBJ1-6 | NA | NA | TRBV6-5 | TGTGCCAGCAGTTACGGCGCTGGCAGGGTAGGATCACCCCTCCACTTT | CASSYGAGRVGSPLHF
TRBJ2-4 | TRBD1 | NA | TRBV2 | TGTGCCAGCAGGGGGACAGGGAGCAACATTCAGTACTTC | CASRGTGSNIQYF
TRBJ1-1 | NA | once | TRBV6-2/TRBV6-3 | TGTGCCAGCAGTGTACAGGAATACACTGAAGCTTTCTTT | CASSVQEYTEAFF
TRBJ2-1 | TRBD2 | NA | TRBV5-6 | TGTGCCAGCAGCGACCTCGTGGCGGGGGTTATCAGTTACAATGAGCAGTTCTTC | CASSDLVAGVISYNEQFF
TRBJ1-5 | NA | NA | TRBV11-3 | TGTGCCAGCAGCTTAGACTGGGTCGGGAATCAGCCCCAGCATTTT | CASSLDWVGNQPQHF
TRBJ2-7 | TRBD1 | once | TRBV11-3 | TGTGCCAGCAGCTTAGGAGGGACAGCCTACGAGCAGTACTTC | CASSLGGTAYEQYF
TRBJ1-2 | TRBD1 | NA | TRBV29-1 | TGCAGCGTTGAAGACCAGGACAGGCAGAGGAGTGGCTACACCTTC | CSVEDQDRQRSGYTF
TRBJ1-2 | TRBD1 | NA | TRBV7-9 | TGTGCCAGCAGCCCGAGACAGGGGGCCTACACCTTC | CASSPRQGAYTF
TRBJ1-1 | NA | NA | TRBV28 | TGTGCCAGCAGAGTAGGGGGGGTTGCTGAAGCTTTCTTT | CASRVGGVAEAFF
TRBJ2-7 | TRBD2 | NA | TRBV2 | TGTGCCAGCAGTGAACCCAGGGTGGTGATCCCGACTAGCGGGAGCTCCTACGAGCAGTACTTC | CASSEPRVVIPTSGSSYEQYF
TRBJ1-4 | NA | NA | TRBV28 | TGTGCCAGCAGGCCGTGGAGGGGCCGGAATGAAAAACTGTTTTTT | CASRPWRGRNEKLFF
TRBJ2-1 | TRBD1 | NA | TRBV19 | TGTGCCAGTCCAACAATCGACAGGGGAGGCCACAATGAGCAGTTCTTC | CASPTIDRGGHNEQFF
TRBJ2-5 | TRBD1 | NA | TRBV19 | TGTGCCAGTAGTATAGTAGGGACAGCACAAGAGACCCAGTACTTC | CASSIVGTAQETQYF
TRBJ1-1 | NA | few | TRBV13 | TGTGCCAGCAATTTCTTCCGGAGTCCGAACACTGAAGCTTTCTTT | CASNFFRSPNTEAFF
TRBJ2-7 | NA | once | TRBV5-1 | TGCGCCAGCAGCTTGGCACCGTCGGGAGAGCAGTACTTC | CASSLAPSGEQYF
TRBJ2-4 | NA | once | TRBV9 | TGTGCCACGAAACCCGACAGCCAGGTGCCCCCAGCCAAAAACATTCAGTACTTC | CATKPDSQVPPAKNIQYF
TRBJ1-1 | NA | NA | TRBV5-1 | TGCGCCAGCAGCTTGGACACGAACACTGAAGCTTTCTTT | CASSLDTNTEAFF
TRBJ1-5 | NA | NA | TRBV18 | TGTGCCAGCTCACCAAGACAGGGCAATCAGCCCCAGCATTTT | CASSPRQGNQPQHF
TRBJ1-1 | NA | NA | TRBV27 | TGTGCCAGCAGTTTACAGGGGCAGAACACTGAAGCTTTCTTT | CASSLQGQNTEAFF
TRBJ1-3 | NA | NA | TRBV2 | TGTGCCAGCAGTACCGAGGCGGCATCTGGAAACACCATATATTTT | CASSTEAASGNTIYF
TRBJ2-7 | NA | NA | TRBV4-2 | TGTGCCAGCAGCGGCTCGGGGGGCGCGGGGTGGTACGAGCAGTACTTC | CASSGSGGAGWYEQYF